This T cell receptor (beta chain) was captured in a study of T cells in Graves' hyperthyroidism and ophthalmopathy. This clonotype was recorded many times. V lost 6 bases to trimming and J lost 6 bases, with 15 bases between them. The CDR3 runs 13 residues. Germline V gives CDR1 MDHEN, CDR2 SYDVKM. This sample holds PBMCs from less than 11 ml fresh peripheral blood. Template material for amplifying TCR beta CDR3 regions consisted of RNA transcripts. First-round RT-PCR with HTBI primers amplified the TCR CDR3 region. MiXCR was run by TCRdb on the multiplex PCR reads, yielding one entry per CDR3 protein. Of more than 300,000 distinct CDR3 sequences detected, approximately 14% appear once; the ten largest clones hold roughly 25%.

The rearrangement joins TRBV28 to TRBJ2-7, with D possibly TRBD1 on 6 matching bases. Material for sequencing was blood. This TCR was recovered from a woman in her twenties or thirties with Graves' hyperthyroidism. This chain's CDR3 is CASRSTGRAEQYF. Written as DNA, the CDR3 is TGTGCCAGCAGATCGACAGGCAGGGCCGAGCAGTACTTC.